This T cell receptor (beta chain) stems from a study of CD8 T cells in Susac syndrome. A quantity of roughly 0.5 to 1 ug RNA underwent reverse transcription using random hexamers. TCR beta CDR3 was amplified by immunoSEQ multiplex PCR. This amplification extended across 54 Vbeta and 13 Jbeta segments. TCRdb reprocessed the immunoSEQ multiplex PCR reads via MiXCR and lists one record per CDR3 protein. The sample has approximately 200,000 distinct CDR3 sequences, more than 85% seen once. Deletions cut 3 bases from V and 0 bases from J, with 9 bases between. The germline V gene has CDR1 SGHRS and CDR2 YFSETQ. This CDR3 has 14 residues.

The clonotype originates from a human donor with multiple sclerosis. V usage is TRBV5-1 and J usage is TRBJ2-5; D might be TRBD2 (6 bases). Sequencing used CD4+ T cells from PBMCs. In DNA, the CDR3 is TGCGCCAGCAGCTGGGACTCCAACCAAGAGACCCAGTACTTC. It is translated as CASSWDSNQETQYF.